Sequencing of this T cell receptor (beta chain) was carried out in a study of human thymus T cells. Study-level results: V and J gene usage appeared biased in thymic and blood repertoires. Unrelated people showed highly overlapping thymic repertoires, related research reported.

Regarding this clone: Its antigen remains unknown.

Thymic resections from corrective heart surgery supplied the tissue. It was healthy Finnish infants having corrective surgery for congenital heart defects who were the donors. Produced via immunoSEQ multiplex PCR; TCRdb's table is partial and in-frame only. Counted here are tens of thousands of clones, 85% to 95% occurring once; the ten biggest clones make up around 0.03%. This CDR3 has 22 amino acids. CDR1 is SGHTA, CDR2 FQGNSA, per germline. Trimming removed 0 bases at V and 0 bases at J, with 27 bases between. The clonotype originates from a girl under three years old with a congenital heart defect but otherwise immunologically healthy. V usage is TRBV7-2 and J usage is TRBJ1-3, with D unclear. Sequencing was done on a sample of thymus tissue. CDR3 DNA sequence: TGTGCCAGCAGCTTAGCGGGAGGTAACGGAGGGCTTTTCGTACGCTCTGGAAACACCATATATTTT. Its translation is CASSLAGGNGGLFVRSGNTIYF.